This T cell receptor beta chain was recorded in a study of blood T cells in healthy people across ages. As concerns this clonotype: What it recognizes is unknown.

Study-wide findings and caveats: It was not possible, with unsorted PBMCs, to conclusively compare naive and antigen-experienced cells.

The use of a sample-barcoded 5' primer and a J-beta primer mix characterized a second PCR of about 7 to 12 cycles. A single record per CDR3 protein comes from TCRdb applying MiXCR to the 5' RACE reads. This table holds roughly 700,000 distinct CDR3 sequences, over 45% found once. Between the trimmed V and J ends, which lost 1 base and 2 bases, there was a span of 15 bases. Germline V lookup: CDR1 SGHTA, CDR2 FQGNSA. The CDR3 sequence is 16 residues long. Peripheral blood samples of around 9.3 milliliters were drawn from each donor. No fewer than 7 million PBMCs went into each sample. This clonotype was sampled from a woman in her sixties or seventies in good health. The chain has TRBV7-2 and TRBJ2-7; no clear D. Sample: blood. CDR3 nucleotide sequence: TGTGCCAGCAGCTTAGGGGTGGGAAAACACGCCTACGAGCAGTACTTC. This gives the protein CASSLGVGKHAYEQYF. Drawing the rest from reference TRBV7-2 and TRBJ2-7, the complete variable domain is GAGVSQSPSNKVTEKGKDVELRCDPISGHTALYWYRQSLGQGLEFLIYFQGNSAPDKSGLPSDRFSAERTGGSVSTLTIQRTQQEDSAVYLCASSLGVGKHAYEQYFGPGTRLTVT.